The 31 T cell receptor beta chains below all came from one sample that was sequenced in a study of CD8 T cells in ankylosing spondylitis. Their recognized antigens are unknown. Via MiXCR, TCRdb re-called the 5' RACE reads, giving one row per CDR3 protein. The table has roughly 370,000 distinct CDR3 sequences, around 24% seen once; the top ten hold about a sixth. Points from the study as a whole: For ankylosing spondylitis blood, a TCR beta motif of under ten highly homologous variants appeared characteristic.

Input material: blood, either unsorted or a sorted T cell fraction (not recorded which). These receptor sequences come from a male donor with ankylosing spondylitis.

The chain carries TRBV6-1 and TRBJ2-1; 8 bases map to TRBD2. Trimming removed 4 bases from V and 6 bases from J; junction bases left unmatched: 14. The CDR3 sequence is 17 residues long. Germline loops: CDR1 MNHNS, CDR2 SASEGT. The CDR3 coding sequence is TGTGCCAGCAGTGGTCCTCCAGCGGGAGTTTTCGTCAATGAGCAGTTCTTC. Encoded protein: CASSGPPAGVFVNEQFF.

The rearrangement joins TRBV4-1 to TRBJ2-3, with unresolved D. Germline-derived CDR1 and CDR2 are MGHRA and YSYEKL. This CDR3 has 12 residues. V dropped 1 base and J dropped 9 bases, with 8 bases sitting between them. The CDR3 DNA follows: TGCGCCAGCAGCCAAGGGAGAAGGACGCAGTATTTT. It yields the protein CASSQGRRTQYF.

The chain couples TRBV7-2 to TRBJ2-4, with unresolved D. V was shortened by 4 bases and J by 3 bases, with 19 bases between the two germline ends. Germline-derived CDR1 and CDR2 are SGHTA and FQGNSA. The CDR3 loop spans 17 amino acids. The CDR3 reads CASSSNGRIVDKNIQYF. The CDR3 DNA reads TGTGCCAGCAGCTCGAACGGAAGGATTGTTGACAAAAACATTCAGTACTTC.

This clonotype has a handful of counts. V is TRBV29-1 and J is TRBJ2-7; no clear D gene. Germline values: CDR1 SQVTM, CDR2 ANQGSEA. V was pared by 3 bases and J by 2 bases, with 8 bases between. This CDR3 comprises 12 residues. The CDR3 is CSVEGSTYEQYF. The DNA of the CDR3 is TGCAGCGTTGAGGGTTCGACCTACGAGCAGTACTTC.

This clonotype has just a few counts. The chain joins TRBV5-1 to TRBJ2-7; 7 bases map to TRBD1. Germline trimming cut 1 base from V and 4 bases from J; bases unmatched to any gene: 8. The CDR3 is 15 amino acids. From germline, CDR1 is SGHRS and CDR2 YFSETQ. CDR3 protein: CASSLTGTVMYEQYF. CDR3 DNA: TGCGCCAGCAGCTTGACCGGGACAGTTATGTACGAGCAGTACTTC. Filled out from reference TRBV5-1 and TRBJ2-7, the complete variable domain reads KAGVTQTPRYLIKTRGQQVTLSCSPISGHRSVSWYQQTPGQGLQFLFEYFSETQRNKGNFPGRFSGRQFSNSRSEMNVSTLELGDSALYLCASSLTGTVMYEQYFGPGTRLTVT.

The rearrangement joins TRBV2 to TRBJ2-3; D is perhaps TRBD1 or TRBD2 (5 bases each). Looked up from germline, CDR1 is SNHLY and CDR2 is FYNNEI. The CDR3 has 12 amino acids. Trimming took 4 bases from V and 8 from J, leaving 10 bases between them. The DNA of the CDR3 is TGTGCCAGCAGTGCGGGGCAGTTTACGCAGTATTTT. Amino acid sequence: CASSAGQFTQYF. The full variable domain, rest sourced from reference TRBV2 and TRBJ2-3, is EPEVTQTPSHQVTQMGQEVILRCVPISNHLYFYWYRQILGQKVEFLVSFYNNEISEKSEIFDDQFSVERPDGSNFTLKIRSTKLEDSAMYFCASSAGQFTQYFGPGTRLTVL.

This chain uses TRBV12-3 or TRBV12-4 with TRBJ2-3; D is ambiguous. The CDR3 is made up of 13 amino acids. The germline V and J ends were trimmed by 2 bases and 9 bases, with 12 bases remaining between them. In DNA form, the CDR3 reads TGTGCCAGCAGTTTAATGGCGCGACGGACGCAGTATTTT. This sequence encodes CASSLMARRTQYF.

This chain links TRBV7-2 with TRBJ2-1, with D unclear. Germline CDR1 and CDR2: SGHTA and FQGNSA. The CDR3 totals 17 residues. V was shortened by 4 bases and J by 4 bases, with 20 bases between the two germline ends. For the CDR3, the DNA is TGTGCCAGCAGCTCCCGCATAGGGCGGCTTTGGTACAATGAGCAGTTCTTC. Its protein is CASSSRIGRLWYNEQFF.

The chain uses TRBV11-2 and TRBJ1-4; TRBD1 matches 9 bases. The CDR3 is 12 amino acids. Germline V gene data show CDR1 as SGHAT and CDR2 as FQNNGV. V trimming: 5 bases; J trimming: 16 bases; junction bases outside the gene matches: 8. The CDR3 DNA follows: TGTGCCAGCAGCGCCCTACAGGGGGCGAGGTTTTTT. It yields the protein CASSALQGARFF.

The V gene is TRBV6-5, the J gene TRBJ2-3; D tentatively reads TRBD1 or TRBD2 (5 bases each). V was cut by 2 bases and J by 0 bases, with 6 bases left in between. The germline CDR1 and CDR2 sequences are MNHEY and SVGAGI. The CDR3 contains 14 residues. The CDR3 loop is CASSYRDSTDTQYF. The DNA of the CDR3 is TGTGCCAGCAGTTACCGGGACAGCACAGATACGCAGTATTTT.

The V call is TRBV4-3, the J call TRBJ2-1; D is unclear. Per the germline V gene, CDR1 is LGHNA and CDR2 is YSLEER. This CDR3 region has 14 residues. The ends were cut back, 0 bases at V and 15 bases at J, with 18 bases in the middle. CDR3 in DNA: TGCGCCAGCAGCCAAGATCAGGCAGGCGGCCCTTGGTTCTTC. It is translated as CASSQDQAGGPWFF.

This clonotype has just a few counts. V usage is TRBV19 and J usage is TRBJ2-7, with D perhaps TRBD1 or TRBD2 (6 bases each). CDR1 and CDR2 (germline): LNHDA, SQIVND (reference sequence). The CDR3 contains 15 residues. The germline V and J ends were trimmed by 2 bases and 0 bases, with 11 bases remaining between them. DNA for the CDR3: TGTGCCAGTAGTATATATAAGGGGGGCTCCTACGAGCAGTACTTC. Residues: CASSIYKGGSYEQYF.

The chain carries TRBV7-9 and TRBJ2-4; 10 bases map to TRBD2. Losses at the gene ends were 3 bases for V and 0 bases for J; bases not matched to a gene: 5. The CDR3 consists of 17 residues. Looked up from germline, CDR1 is SEHNR and CDR2 is FQNEAQ (reference sequence). CDR3 coding DNA: TGTGCCAGCAGCTTGACTAGCGGGTACCTAGCCAAAAACATTCAGTACTTC. Its protein product is CASSLTSGYLAKNIQYF.

Only a few counts were recorded for this clonotype. The CDR3 DNA follows: TGCGCCAGCAGTCCTGGAGGAAACACCATATATTTT. It translates to CASSPGGNTIYF. The gene calls are TRBV5-1 and TRBJ1-3; D unclear. The CDR3 sequence is 12 residues long. V was pared by 5 bases and J by 4 bases, with 7 bases between. CDR1 is SGHRS, CDR2 YFSETQ, per germline.

The chain recombines TRBV20-1 with TRBJ2-6, with unresolved D. The CDR3 is made up of 14 amino acids. In germline, CDR1 is DFQATT, CDR2 SNEGSKA (reference sequence). V gave up 2 bases and J gave up 1 base, with 6 bases separating them. The CDR3 sequence is CSARRLSGANVLTF. CDR3 DNA: TGCAGTGCTAGAAGGCTGTCTGGGGCCAACGTCCTGACTTTC.

The chain uses TRBV9 and TRBJ1-2, with D uncertain. The CDR3 totals 13 residues. The germline V and J ends were trimmed by 2 bases and 6 bases, with 11 bases remaining between them. Germline V CDR1 and CDR2: SGDLS, YYNGEE. The CDR3 DNA reads TGTGCCAGCAGCGTTCCCGGGGTAGATGGCTACACCTTC. It is translated as CASSVPGVDGYTF.

This clonotype was seen only a few times. The chain links TRBV4-1 to TRBJ2-7; D is unclear. Looked up from germline, CDR1 is MGHRA and CDR2 is YSYEKL. Between the trimmed V and J ends, which lost 0 bases and 2 bases, there was a span of 11 bases. The CDR3 has 15 residues. The CDR3 here is CASSQDITVPYEQYF. The CDR3 DNA reads TGCGCCAGCAGCCAAGATATAACCGTTCCCTACGAGCAGTACTTC.

The V gene is TRBV6-5, the J gene TRBJ1-2, with a possible D match to TRBD1 (6 bases). The germline V gene has CDR1 MNHEY and CDR2 SVGAGI. V was shortened by 5 bases and J by 4 bases, with 17 bases between the two germline ends. CDR3 length: 15 amino acids. This CDR3 is CASSNGGHNSYGYTF. CDR3 nucleotides: TGTGCCAGCAGTAACGGGGGACATAATTCCTATGGCTACACCTTC.

The table lists this clonotype with a few counts. Here the CDR3 reads CASSLRPTGGSDTQYF. The DNA for the CDR3 is TGTGCCAGCAGCTTACGCCCCACCGGGGGTTCAGATACGCAGTATTTT. The chain carries TRBV11-2 and TRBJ2-3, with D possibly TRBD2 on 6 matching bases. The germline V gene has CDR1 SGHAT and CDR2 FQNNGV. The V end lost 2 bases, the J end lost 4 bases, and 16 bases lay between the germline ends. The CDR3 is made up of 16 amino acids.

This chain joins TRBV2 and TRBJ2-3; 7 bases match TRBD2. The CDR3 is made up of 15 amino acids. The V gene's germline CDR1 is SNHLY and CDR2 FYNNEI. J was trimmed by 0 bases and V by 4 bases; bases with no gene match: 4. The CDR3 is CASSVGGRSTDTQYF. In DNA, the CDR3 is TGTGCCAGCAGTGTCGGCGGGAGAAGCACAGATACGCAGTATTTT.

The chain couples TRBV5-1 to TRBJ2-7; D is undetermined. Trimming stripped 4 bases from V and 0 bases from J, with 11 bases between. Germline V gives CDR1 SGHRS, CDR2 YFSETQ. The CDR3 runs 14 residues. Here the CDR3 reads CASSVQPLSYEQYF. CDR3 sequence (DNA): TGCGCCAGCAGCGTCCAGCCCCTCTCCTACGAGCAGTACTTC.

This clonotype showed up just a few times. The gene calls are TRBV29-1 and TRBJ2-1; perhaps D is TRBD1 or TRBD2 (5 bases each). CDR1 and CDR2 from the germline V gene are SQVTM and ANQGSEA. CDR3 size: 13 residues. Trimming took 5 bases from V and 7 from J, leaving 15 bases between them. CDR3 amino acids: CSVNQGRRNEQFF. As DNA, the CDR3 is TGCAGCGTTAACCAGGGCAGGAGGAATGAGCAGTTCTTC.

This clonotype has only a few counts. The chain links TRBV29-1 to TRBJ2-1; D is ambiguous. The CDR3 consists of 9 residues. Germline CDR1 and CDR2: SQVTM and ANQGSEA. Trimming took off 3 bases at V and 10 bases at J, with 4 bases between the two ends. The CDR3 region has the DNA TGCAGCGTTGACGACGAGCAGTTCTTC. It yields the protein CSVDDEQFF.

In its sample, this clonotype was seen a few times. The chain joins TRBV28 to TRBJ2-3; 10 bases are shared with TRBD2. CDR1 and CDR2 from the germline V gene are MDHEN and SYDVKM. Trimming cost V 6 bases and J 5 bases; bases outside gene matches: 11. This CDR3 is built from 16 residues. The chain's CDR3 is CASSRRLAGIGDTQYF. CDR3 nucleotide sequence: TGTGCCAGCAGCCGCCGACTAGCGGGCATAGGAGATACGCAGTATTTT.

CDR3 in amino acids: CASSSDGSSNQPQHF. The CDR3 DNA sequence: TGCGCCAGCAGTTCGGACGGATCTAGCAATCAGCCCCAGCATTTT. The rearrangement joins TRBV5-1 to TRBJ1-5; D is undetermined. The CDR3 is made up of 15 amino acids. Germline V gene sequence: CDR1 SGHRS, CDR2 YFSETQ. Trimming shortened V by 5 bases and J by 0 bases, and 12 bases separated the two germline ends.

This clonotype was detected only a few times. The chain joins TRBV2 to TRBJ2-7, with D possibly TRBD2 on 5 matching bases. From germline, CDR1 is SNHLY and CDR2 FYNNEI. Trimming took off 10 bases at V and 6 bases at J, with 22 bases between the two ends. This CDR3 has 14 amino acids. CDR3 DNA sequence: TGTGCCATACCTTGGACTGGGTTCCTTGGCGAGCAGTACTTC. Translated, it gives CAIPWTGFLGEQYF.

V and J are TRBV14 and TRBJ1-2, with D perhaps matching TRBD1 (5 bases). The CDR3 consists of 13 residues. CDR1 is SGHDN and CDR2 is FVKESK in the germline V gene. Trimming stripped 0 bases from V and 5 bases from J, with 7 bases between. The CDR3 DNA reads as TGTGCCAGCAGCCAAGATAGGACATATGGCTACACCTTC. As protein: CASSQDRTYGYTF. The entire variable domain, with the rest obtained from reference TRBV14 and TRBJ1-2, is as follows: EAGVTQFPSHSVIEKGQTVTLRCDPISGHDNLYWYRRVMGKEIKFLLHFVKESKQDESGMPNNRFLAERTGGTYSTLKVQPAELEDSGVYFCASSQDRTYGYTFGSGTRLTVV.

The chain uses TRBV19 and TRBJ2-3; either TRBD1 or TRBD2 may supply D (6 bases each). V lost 4 bases and J lost 4, with 12 bases in between. The germline V gene encodes CDR1 LNHDA and CDR2 SQIVND (reference sequence). This CDR3 contains 14 residues. Here the CDR3 reads CASSKTRGADTQYF. CDR3 bases: TGTGCCAGTAGTAAGACGAGGGGGGCAGATACGCAGTATTTT.

This clonotype came up many times. The V and J genes are TRBV20-1 and TRBJ2-7; tentative D call: TRBD2 (6 bases). Trimming cost V 2 bases and J 3 bases, with 14 bases left between them. The CDR3 has 14 amino acids. The germline V gene has CDR1 DFQATT and CDR2 SNEGSKA (reference sequence). The CDR3 protein is CSARSGDHRYEQYF. CDR3 sequence (DNA): TGCAGTGCTAGATCGGGGGACCACCGCTACGAGCAGTACTTC.

The chain combines TRBV3-1 with TRBJ1-1; no reliable D call. Germline V gives CDR1 LGHDT, CDR2 YNNKEL (reference sequence). CDR3 length equals 12 residues. V lost 4 bases, J lost 3 bases, and 6 bases lay in between. CDR3 in amino acids: CASSPSDTEAFF. The CDR3 DNA is TGTGCCAGCAGCCCCTCAGACACTGAAGCTTTCTTT. Full variable domain (outside the CDR3, taken from reference TRBV3-1 and TRBJ1-1): DTAVSQTPKYLVTQMGNDKSIKCEQNLGHDTMYWYKQDSKKFLKIMFSYNNKELIINETVPNRFSPKSPDKAHLNLHINSLELGDSAVYFCASSPSDTEAFFGQGTRLTVV.

V gene TRBV20-1 combines with J gene TRBJ2-7, with 8 bases fitting TRBD2. Germline CDR1 and CDR2: DFQATT and SNEGSKA (reference sequence). CDR3 length: 15 residues. After removal of 1 base from V and 2 bases from J, the junction contained 7 bases not matched to a gene. The CDR3 here is CSARVAAGVPYEQYF. The CDR3 DNA reads as TGCAGTGCTAGAGTGGCAGCGGGAGTCCCCTACGAGCAGTACTTC.